This T cell receptor (beta chain) was sequenced for a study of memory CD4+ T cells and cytomegalovirus serostatus. Study-level results: About 40% of the roughly 160 known CMV-associated TCRbeta sequences appeared in CD4+ memory. Suggested: most of the CMV-linked TCR signature lies in CD4+ memory cells.

With respect to this clone: The antigen is not known.

The CDR3 consists of 14 residues. Germline CDR1 is SGHVS and CDR2 is FQNEAQ. Between the trimmed V and J ends, which lost 5 bases and 5 bases, there was a span of 12 bases. TCRdb keeps only in-frame clones here, not all; method: immunoSEQ multiplex PCR. The table records over 35,000 clones, around 82% of them present only once. Single viable CD3+CD4+CD8-CD45RO+ cells were sorted as the memory CD4+ T cells. The genes are TRBV7-8 and TRBJ1-4; D unclear. This TCR came from an adult in good health and CMV-seronegative. Sequencing input: memory CD4+ T cells from blood. DNA of the CDR3: TGTGCCAGCAGCAGAACCGCTATGAATGAAAAACTGTTTTTT. It encodes CASSRTAMNEKLFF. The whole variable domain, filled in from reference TRBV7-8 and TRBJ1-4, reads GAGVSQSPRYKVAKRGQDVALRCDPISGHVSLFWYQQALGQGPEFLTYFQNEAQLDKSGLPSDRFFAERPEGSVSTLKIQRTQQEDSAVYLCASSRTAMNEKLFFGSGTQLSVL.